This T cell receptor (beta chain) was identified during a study of cytomegalovirus exposure and HLA in healthy donors. Overall study context: Earlier work reported 90 million to 120 million unique TCR beta sequences from 180 million or so T cells. Study-level findings and limits: The study put 160 or so TCR beta chains on its list as cytomegalovirus-associated.

To note about this clone: As yet, its antigen is unknown.

V was clipped by 5 bases and J by 0 bases, with 12 bases between them. Germline CDR1 reads SEHNR; CDR2 reads FQNEAQ (reference sequence). The CDR3 is made up of 15 amino acids. All donors participated as healthy donors of bone marrow. The primer mix had 60 Vbeta and 13 Jbeta primers. Profiling relied on immunoSEQ multiplex PCR, and the TCRdb table lists in-frame clones only, not all of them. Altogether roughly 75,000 clones are present, around 80% being singletons, with the ten largest covering 15% to 20%. Sequenced sample: PBMCs. The rearrangement joins TRBV7-9 to TRBJ2-3; D is unclear. The clonotype originates from a man aged 65 to 85 in good health and CMV-seropositive. CDR3 nucleotide sequence: TGTGCCAGCAGCCCGTCAGCGTCTAGCACAGATACGCAGTATTTT. Translated: CASSPSASSTDTQYF. Drawing the rest from reference TRBV7-9 and TRBJ2-3, the complete variable domain is DTGVSQNPRHKITKRGQNVTFRCDPISEHNRLYWYRQTLGQGPEFLTYFQNEAQLEKSRLLSDRFSAERPKGSFSTLEIQRTEQGDSAMYLCASSPSASSTDTQYFGPGTRLTVL.